A selection of T cell receptor beta chains follows, all from one sample in a study of shared clonotypes between healthy human individuals. Data came from immunoSEQ multiplex PCR; TCRdb stores just in-frame clones and leaves some out. The sample has approximately 2,300,000 clones, roughly 92% seen once; the top ten hold 0.37%. The sample was naive CD4+ T cells from PBMCs. These receptors originate from a man between 18 and 35 years old in good health. Some clones in this sample may be carry-over from other donors' samples. Both conserved end residues are part of each CDR3. Each record gives: D gene, clone size, V gene, J gene, CDR3 DNA, CDR3 protein. A D gene is named only where the DNA matches it firmly. Clone size appears in some rows only: once, few, many, or a class for an expanded clone.

TRBD1	-	TRBV5-1	TRBJ2-2	TGCGCCAGCAGCGGGACAGGGGGCACCGGGGAGCTGTTTTTT	CASSGTGGTGELFF
-	-	TRBV7-9	TRBJ2-3	TGTGCCAGCAGCCTACGTCTACTTCCCACAGATACGCAGTATTTT	CASSLRLLPTDTQYF
TRBD1	-	TRBV7-9	TRBJ1-1	TGTGCCAGCAGTATTACTTATGGACAGGGTGAAGCTTTCTTT	CASSITYGQGEAFF
TRBD1	once	TRBV5-1	TRBJ2-7	TGCGCCAGCAGCTCCGGGACGACAGGGGGCGTTTACGAGCAGTACTTC	CASSSGTTGGVYEQYF
-	-	TRBV6-1	TRBJ2-6	TGTGCCAGCAGTGGAGGGACCCGGGGCTCTGGGGCCAACGTCCTGACTTTC	CASSGGTRGSGANVLTF
-	once	TRBV5-1	TRBJ1-5	TGCGCCAGCAGCTTGGACATTTATCAGCCCCAGCATTTT	CASSLDIYQPQHF
-	-	TRBV4-1	TRBJ1-6	TGCGCCAGCAGCCTCCGGGACGCGAATTCACCCCTCCACTTT	CASSLRDANSPLHF
-	once	TRBV4-1	TRBJ1-1	TGCGCCAGCAGCCTCACACGGCTGAACACTGAAGCTTTCTTT	CASSLTRLNTEAFF
-	-	TRBV5-1	TRBJ2-5	TGCGCCAGTCGACCGGACCGGGCCGGGACCCAGTACTTC	CASRPDRAGTQYF
-	-	TRBV5-1	TRBJ1-3	TGCGCCAGCAGCTATCTCCCTGACAGCTCTGGAAACACCATATATTTT	CASSYLPDSSGNTIYF
-	-	TRBV4-1	TRBJ2-5	TGCGCCAGCAGCCAAGATAGCCTTGGACGGTCACAAGAGACCCAGTACTTC	CASSQDSLGRSQETQYF
-	-	TRBV5-6	TRBJ2-7	TGTGCCAGCAGCTTCGGGACAATGTACGAGCAGTACTTC	CASSFGTMYEQYF
-	-	TRBV30	TRBJ1-2	TGTGCCTGGAGAGCCGGGGGGCGGAATTATGGCTACACCTTC	CAWRAGGRNYGYTF
-	-	TRBV6-5	TRBJ1-1	TGTGCCAGCAGCTCACCGGGGGGGGGAACTGAAGCTTTCTTT	CASSSPGGGTEAFF
TRBD2	-	TRBV10-3	TRBJ2-2	TGTGCCATCAGTGAGTCGGCTAGCGGGAGGAGGGGCACCGGGGAGCTGTTTTTT	CAISESASGRRGTGELFF
-	-	TRBV28	TRBJ2-7	TGTGCCAGCAGTTTGGAGGAGGAGCAGTACTTC	CASSLEEEQYF
-	-	TRBV28	TRBJ2-5	TGTGCCAGCAATAGTCAGGGTGCAGGTCAAGAGACCCAGTACTTC	CASNSQGAGQETQYF
-	-	TRBV6-1	TRBJ1-2	TGTGCCAGCAGTGTGGTGGGGGAGTGGAATGGCTACACCTTC	CASSVVGEWNGYTF
-	-	TRBV18	TRBJ2-3	TGTGCCAGCTCACCAGTCTCTGATAGCACAGATACGCAGTATTTT	CASSPVSDSTDTQYF
TRBD2	-	TRBV5-4	TRBJ2-7	TGTGCCAGCAGCTTTGGGTTGGGCGGGAGCTCCTACGAGCAGTACTTC	CASSFGLGGSSYEQYF
-	-	TRBV4-1	TRBJ2-1	TGCGCCAGCAGCCTCCAGGGGAGCTCCTACAATGAGCAGTTCTTC	CASSLQGSSYNEQFF
-	-	TRBV9	TRBJ1-1	TGTGCCAGCAGCGTAGAAGGGCGAGGACTGACTGAAGCTTTCTTT	CASSVEGRGLTEAFF
-	-	TRBV28	TRBJ2-7	TGTGCCAGCAGCCCTGAGGGGAAGAAATCCTACGAGCAGTACTTC	CASSPEGKKSYEQYF
-	-	TRBV2	TRBJ2-5	TGTGCCAGCAGTGAAGTTACTATTGTCCGTGACCAAGAGACCCAGTACTTC	CASSEVTIVRDQETQYF
-	once	TRBV11-3	TRBJ2-7	TGTGCCAGCACCTCTTTCATGGGTATTGAAGAGCAGTACTTC	CASTSFMGIEEQYF
-	-	TRBV7-2	TRBJ2-2	TGTGCCAGCAGCTTAGAGCGGATCACCGGGGAGCTGTTTTTT	CASSLERITGELFF
-	-	TRBV28	TRBJ2-7	TGTGCCAGCAGTGCGGACTGGAAGACGTCCTACGAGCAGTACTTC	CASSADWKTSYEQYF
-	-	TRBV25-1	TRBJ2-4	TGTGCCAGCAGTGAAGGACAGTTGGCCATTCAGTACTTC	CASSEGQLAIQYF
-	-	TRBV7-2	TRBJ1-4	TGTGCCAGCAGCTTGCTGGGCCGTGGGGATGAAAAACTGTTTTTT	CASSLLGRGDEKLFF